This TCR beta chain was sequenced during a study of cytomegalovirus exposure and HLA in healthy donors (dated by TCRdb to the late 2010s). At the level of the whole study: An earlier analysis of about 530 of the donors reported under 300 Gb of sequence data and around 120 million unique TCR beta sequences obtained from around 190 million T cells. An early release covering some 640 HLA-typed donors comprised approximately 300 gigabases of sequencing data and around 85 million unique TCR sequences. Of the 350 to 450 genotyped donors, 65% to 90% were placed in the genetic ancestry cluster associated with self-reported Caucasian donors. The study aimed to test whether cataloging public T cell receptors could reveal signatures of past pathogen exposure. The study profiled the T cell repertoires of hundreds of subjects by immunosequencing and related them to cytomegalovirus serostatus. In addition to the first cohort of 650 to 800 subjects, a separate validation cohort of 130 or so different subjects was used. The study combined high-throughput TCR immunosequencing, statistical association of individual TCRs with disease status, and machine learning to predict cytomegalovirus infection status. A later analysis re-examined previously published TCR beta repertoires from roughly 720 donors and added high-resolution HLA genotyping to investigate patterns of TCR occurrence. Rather than using new phenotypic data, the later analysis identified candidate immune exposures from TCR beta sequences and from how often those sequences occurred across donors. An earlier analysis of fewer than 750 of the donors used high-throughput TCR beta sequencing to judge whether each TCR beta V gene segment behaved as functional or pseudogenic. Donor age, sex, ethnicity and CMV serostatus were compiled together with the repertoire data. Genome-wide SNP genotypes for about 65% of the 666 donors were used in a later genetic analysis, which treated that subset as a discovery cohort. All discovery cohort repertoires had been generated using a single sequencing platform. HLA typing covered class I and class II loci at four-digit resolution. The number of typed donors differed by locus: 629-630 for A, B, C, DRB1 and DQB1; approximately 520 for DQA1; 606 for DPA1; and roughly 450 for DPB1. A handful of DR-DQ haplotypes were handled as single units for association and clustering because linkage in the cohort was strong. On average, 235,054 unique TCR beta nucleotide sequences were sequenced per donor among fewer than 500 genotyped donors of the cohort, with around 19% of those sequences being non-productive.

In total, approximately 700 healthy bone marrow donors made up the cohort. All cohort members were sampled while nominally healthy, although unrecorded immune exposures were likely present. The donor was CMV seronegative and belonged to the group of 352 seronegative cohort members. A peripheral blood sample was provided by each donor, and peripheral blood mononuclear cells were used for TCR beta sequencing. Genomic DNA extraction from the blood cell samples was performed with the Qiagen DNeasy Blood Extraction Kit. Overall results and qualifications from the work: According to a later analysis, TCR association rates differed among HLA loci, with DRB1 alleles showing the most associated TCRs and HLA-C alleles showing the fewest. In a later analysis, several top co-occurrence clusters were reported to appear linked to parvovirus B19, influenza, CMV and Epstein-Barr virus. A later analysis associated 15,000 or so TCR beta sequences with specific HLA alleles at a false discovery rate of 0.05. A later analysis found that most CMV-associated TCR beta chains appeared HLA-restricted, with HLA associations seemingly driven largely by CMV exposure. In both the original and validation cohorts, the classifier was reported to diagnose cytomegalovirus status with high specificity and sensitivity. V-gene and J-gene trimming of TCR beta chains was associated with a missense DCLRE1C variant in a later genetic analysis, and the association was replicated in an independent cohort. Only TCR beta chains were sequenced in this cohort, and the absence of alpha or paired-chain data limited detectable features. Presence/absence analyses assumed roughly uniform sequencing depth across donors, an assumption that may not hold. The earlier analysis of approximately 560 of the donors excluded 15 to 20 rarely observed V segments, including chromosome 9 orphons, because counts were too low. The study gave a list of 150 to 200 TCR beta chains associated with cytomegalovirus. A cluster of highly shared sequence variants was judged likely to represent a technical artifact of the sequencing pipeline. Assigning TCR associations to individual alleles was difficult when HLA alleles, especially DR and DQ, strongly co-occurred. A further reported finding was that TCR beta sequences accurately predicted the HLA-A and HLA-B alleles for most subjects in the first cohort. Because HLA typing was missing for some donors at each locus, association tests included only the typed subset. The authors suggested that the approach could potentially be generalized to other disease states and immunological phenotypes. The only immune exposure information available for the cohort was CMV serostatus. An earlier analysis of approximately 530 of the donors showed that most TCR beta V segments appeared in productive rearrangements either about 90% or about 30% of the time, which broadly matched IMGT annotations. In vitro tests confirmed that a few of the cytomegalovirus-associated TCR beta chains recognize cytomegalovirus antigens. According to a later genetic analysis, donors in an Asian-associated ancestry cluster had fewer N-insertions in productive TCRs than the roughly 670-donor mean. Correlated functional status among segregating V segments might be attributable to linkage disequilibrium, but an unknown experimental factor could not be ruled out. In a later analysis, HLA-associated TCR beta chains were found to be more clonally expanded and to have lower generation probabilities than equally common non-associated chains. Some IMGT-functional V segments, including TRBV6-2 and TRBV6-3, could not be distinguished by the 87-base-pair reads and were therefore excluded. Across donors, most TCR sequences were observed very rarely, whereas some public TCRs were present in many individuals.

Of note for this clone: The specificity of this receptor is unknown.

Trimming takes 0 bases off V and 3 bases off J; junction bases not matched to a gene: 5. From cysteine to phenylalanine, the CDR3 is 16 amino acids long. Kept here is only the CDR3 DNA, which spans 48 bases and is read in frame from base 1. As encoded in the germline V gene, CDR1 is SGHDT while CDR2 is YYEEEE. The library was generated by the immunoSEQ multiplex PCR assay. The multiplex PCR relied on a mix of 60 forward primers for TCR Vbeta segments and 13 reverse primers for TCR Jbeta segments. The CDR3 region of rearranged TCR beta genes was amplified from genomic DNA with a multiplex PCR assay. Amplified TCR beta libraries were sequenced as 87-base-pair reads on the Illumina HiSeq System. The original methods were these. In a later analysis, roughly 80 million unique TCR beta chains were counted across the 500 to 850 repertoires, and roughly 10 million of these chains were shared by at least two donors. Raw reads were error-corrected and collapsed into unique sequences by a nearest-neighbor algorithm in which closely related sequences were merged to remove PCR and sequencing errors. Alignment of CDR3 sequences to IMGT reference sequences was used to assign V, D and J gene segments. For a sequence to be retained, at least a six-nucleotide match to both a V gene segment and a J gene segment was required. Rearrangements were classified as productive when the CDR3 lacked stop codons and remained in frame with V and J, and all other rearrangements were classified as non-productive. Following IMGT convention, CDR3 was defined as the stretch from the second conserved V-encoded cysteine to the conserved J-encoded phenylalanine. In an earlier analysis of some 550 of the donors, sequences lacking an unambiguous match to a single V gene segment were excluded. In an earlier analysis of 500 to 750 of the donors, V segments were called functional above 56.7% productive rearrangements and were called segregating when the between-donor standard deviation exceeded 5%. A statistical classification framework was developed to diagnose cytomegalovirus status using the catalog of TCR beta chain sequences. In a later analysis, V and J genes were assigned by comparing TCR nucleotide sequences against IMGT/GENE-DB human TR gene sequences. Using the TCRdist pipeline, a later analysis assigned CDR3 sequences along with most-parsimonious VDJ recombination scenarios. In a later analysis, each TCR beta chain was defined by its CDR3 amino acid sequence together with its V-gene family, and reads without a unique V-gene family were excluded. In a later analysis, approximately 640 highly shared, low-generation-probability nucleotide sequences were removed to address suspected cross-contamination and a sequencing artifact. In a later analysis, a clonal expansion index was calculated for each public chain from normalized within-repertoire ranks of inferred template counts. In a later analysis, generation probabilities were computed with a VDJ recombination model fitted to out-of-frame rearrangements, and the resulting probabilities were checked against IGoR. A later analysis scored TCR-TCR, TCR-HLA and TCR-CMV co-occurrence with hypergeometric tests, applying a repertoire-size bias correction to TCR pairs. False discovery rates were estimated in a later analysis by permuting HLA or CMV assignments 20 times. In a later analysis, co-occurring TCRs were grouped using DBSCAN, and TCRdist sequence similarity was added for clustering within HLA-allele-positive subsets. Co-occurrence clustering excluded repertoires with fewer than 30,000 or more than 120,000 public chains, plus five with anomalous nucleotide sharing. TCRdb carries this immuneACCESS record with in-frame sequences only. Its versions omit some clonotypes, under half of them owing to an unresolved V gene in the studies checked, with the rest unexplained. D and trimming were read from the DNA, whereas the V and J calls and clone size are those reported in that table. This sample's table lists roughly 78,000 clones. Of the sample, about 0.76% falls within the top ten clones.

The chain uses TRBV5-6 and TRBJ2-3; 9 central nucleotides agree with TRBD2. The source of this sequence is a boy aged 5-17 years in good health and CMV-seronegative. Specimen: PBMCs. CDR3 loop: CASSLARGRGTDTQYF. In nucleotide form, the sequence is TGTGCCAGCAGCTTGGCGCGCGGGAGGGGGACAGATACGCAGTATTTT.